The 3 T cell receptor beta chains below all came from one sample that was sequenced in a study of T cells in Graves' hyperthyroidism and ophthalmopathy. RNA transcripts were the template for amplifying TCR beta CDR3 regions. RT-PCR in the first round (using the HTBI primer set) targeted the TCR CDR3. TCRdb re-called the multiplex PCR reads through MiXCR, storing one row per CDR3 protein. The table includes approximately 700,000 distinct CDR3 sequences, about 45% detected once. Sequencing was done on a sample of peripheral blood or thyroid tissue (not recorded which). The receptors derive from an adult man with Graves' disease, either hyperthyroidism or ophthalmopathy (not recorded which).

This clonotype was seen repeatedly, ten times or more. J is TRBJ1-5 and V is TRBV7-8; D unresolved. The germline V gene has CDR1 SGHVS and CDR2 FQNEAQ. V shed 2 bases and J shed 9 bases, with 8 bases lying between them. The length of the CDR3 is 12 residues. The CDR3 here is CASSLFGRPQHF. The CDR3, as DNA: TGTGCCAGCAGCTTATTCGGACGGCCCCAGCATTTT.

The CDR3 is CATSPTNYGYTF. The CDR3 nucleotides read TGTGCCACTTCTCCTACTAACTATGGCTACACCTTC. The V call is TRBV19, the J call TRBJ1-2; D not certain. The CDR3 is 12 amino acids. Germline CDR1 and CDR2: LNHDA and SQIVND (reference sequence). Trimming removed 10 bases from V and 0 bases from J, with 9 bases in between.

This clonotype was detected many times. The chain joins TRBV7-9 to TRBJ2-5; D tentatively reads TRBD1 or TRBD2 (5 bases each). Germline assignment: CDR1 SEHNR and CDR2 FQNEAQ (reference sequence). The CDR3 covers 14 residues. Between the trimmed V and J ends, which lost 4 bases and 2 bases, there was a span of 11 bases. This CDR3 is CASSYMGPQETQYF. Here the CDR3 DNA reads TGTGCCAGCAGCTACATGGGACCTCAAGAGACCCAGTACTTC.